This entry lists 32 T cell receptor beta chains sequenced from one sample in a study of T-cell reconstitution after alpha-beta-depleted transplantation in children. Unique molecular identifiers featured in how the TCRbeta library was prepared. MiXCR, applied by TCRdb to the PCR reads, yields one record per CDR3 protein. The data hold 700,000 or so distinct CDR3 sequences, with about an eighth observed a single time. Sequencing used PBMCs, obtained before TCRalphabeta/CD19-depleted stem cell transplant. The source of these receptors is a girl aged 2 to 9 with congenital amegakaryocytic thrombocytopenia, due to receive a stem cell transplant.

The CDR3 reads CASSPIPRLDTEAFF. CDR3 nucleotide sequence: TGTGCCAGCAGCCCCATCCCCCGTTTAGACACTGAAGCTTTCTTT. The chain uses TRBV12-3 or TRBV12-4 and TRBJ1-1; D gene ambiguous. The V end lost 6 bases, the J end lost 3 bases, and 17 bases lay between the germline ends. CDR3 length: 15 amino acids.

This clonotype was recorded a few times. The chain carries TRBV5-4 and TRBJ2-1; D not certain. The V and J ends lost 5 bases and 0 bases respectively, with 9 bases between them. This CDR3 comprises 14 residues. The germline CDR1 and CDR2 sequences are SGHNT and YYREEE (reference sequence). In DNA form, the CDR3 reads TGTGCCAGCAGTACGCCCGGCTCCTACAATGAGCAGTTCTTC. This encodes CASSTPGSYNEQFF.

The genes are TRBV20-1 and TRBJ2-5; no clear D. From germline, CDR1 is DFQATT and CDR2 SNEGSKA (reference sequence). The CDR3 length is 14 residues. CDR3 in amino acids: CTSPKEKDQETQYF. CDR3 nucleotide sequence: TGCACATCCCCCAAAGAAAAAGACCAAGAGACCCAGTACTTC.

This clonotype appeared once. J is TRBJ1-5 and V is TRBV7-2; no clear D. The germline CDR1 and CDR2 sequences are SGHTA and FQGNSA. The V gene lost 1 base and the J gene lost 10 bases, with 8 bases spanning the gap. CDR3 length: 12 amino acids. CDR3 residues: CASSLGSHPQHF. The CDR3 DNA reads TGTGCCAGCAGCTTAGGCTCTCATCCCCAGCATTTT.

The sample holds a few counts of this clonotype. This chain connects TRBV9 to TRBJ1-1, with 9 bases identical to TRBD1. V lost 5 bases to trimming and J lost 9 bases; unmatched junction nucleotides: 5. Germline V gene data show CDR1 as SGDLS and CDR2 as YYNGEE. This CDR3 spans 12 amino acids. The CDR3 is CASSRDRGKAFF. The CDR3 bases are TGTGCCAGCAGTAGAGACAGGGGGAAAGCTTTCTTT.

This sequence joins TRBV20-1 and TRBJ2-4, with 9 bases aligning to TRBD2. Germline V gives CDR1 DFQATT, CDR2 SNEGSKA (reference sequence). The CDR3 length is 17 residues. J was trimmed by 9 bases and V by 2 bases; bases with no gene match: 17. The CDR3 here is CSARPDVGRREGLIQYF. CDR3 sequence (DNA): TGCAGTGCTAGACCCGACGTTGGGCGGCGGGAGGGCCTCATTCAGTACTTC.

This clonotype was counted a few times. The genes are TRBV27 and TRBJ2-3; 11 bases map to TRBD2. There are 20 residues in the CDR3. The V gene end was trimmed by 8 bases and the J gene end by 6 bases; junction bases not matched to a gene: 25. Germline values: CDR1 MNHEY, CDR2 SMNVEV (reference sequence). CDR3 in amino acids: CASGSKIAGGRLTFGDTQYF. The CDR3 nucleotides read TGTGCCAGCGGCTCAAAGATAGCGGGAGGGAGGTTGACGTTTGGTGATACGCAGTATTTT.

The sample holds a few counts of this clonotype. The chain uses TRBV10-3 and TRBJ2-2; D is unclear. This CDR3 region has 13 residues. V was pared by 0 bases and J by 7 bases, with 6 bases between. Germline CDR1 is ENHRY and CDR2 is SYGVKD. The CDR3, as DNA: TGTGCCATCAGTGAGTCGACTGGCGGGGAGCTGTTTTTT. It translates to CAISESTGGELFF.

This clonotype was seen at least ten times. This rearrangement joins TRBV12-3 or TRBV12-4 to TRBJ2-1, with a weak D call TRBD2 (5 bases). Between the trimmed V and J ends, which lost 3 bases and 1 base, there was a span of 10 bases. The CDR3 totals 15 residues. DNA for the CDR3: TGTGCCAGCAGTTTTGGTGAGGGATCCTACAATGAGCAGTTCTTC. This codes for CASSFGEGSYNEQFF.

The V and J genes are TRBV5-1 and TRBJ2-1; D is unclear. With 6 bases removed from V and 6 bases from J, the gap between germline ends came to 13 bases. Germline values: CDR1 SGHRS, CDR2 YFSETQ. The CDR3 is made up of 13 amino acids. The CDR3, as DNA: TGCGCCAGCACCATATCCGCCGGCAATGAGCAGTTCTTC. Its protein is CASTISAGNEQFF.

The gene calls are TRBV15 and TRBJ2-5, with no clear D. Germline V CDR1 and CDR2: LNHNV, YYDKDF (reference sequence). Trimming shortened V by 3 bases and J by 6 bases, and 20 bases separated the two germline ends. The CDR3 is 16 residues long. The CDR3 DNA follows: TGTGCCACCAGCAGGGGTACTCAAGACGGTGAAAAGACCCAGTACTTC. The encoded protein is CATSRGTQDGEKTQYF.

The chain employs TRBV2 and TRBJ1-5; D may be TRBD1 (5 bases). The V gene lost 6 bases and the J gene lost 1 base, with 19 bases spanning the gap. Germline-derived CDR1 and CDR2 are SNHLY and FYNNEI. CDR3 length equals 17 residues. The CDR3 DNA sequence: TGTGCCAGCAGCGGGGGGAAGGGATTCCGGAGCAATCAGCCCCAGCATTTT. Its protein is CASSGGKGFRSNQPQHF.

This clonotype was recorded many times. The chain uses TRBV5-1 and TRBJ1-2; 9 positions match TRBD1. Germline CDR1 SGHRS, CDR2 YFSETQ. The CDR3 runs 15 residues. Germline trimming cut 5 bases from V and 3 bases from J; bases unmatched to any gene: 8. The CDR3 region has the DNA TGCGCCAGCAGAGATGGGCGACAGGGGGACTATGGCTACACCTTC. This translates into CASRDGRQGDYGYTF.

This clonotype came up many times. The V gene is TRBV7-9, the J gene TRBJ2-3; 8 bases match TRBD2. CDR3 length equals 17 residues. CDR1 and CDR2 (germline): SEHNR, FQNEAQ (reference sequence). The J segment lost 1 base and the V segment lost 3 bases, leaving 9 bases of the junction unmatched. The CDR3 is CASSFNKLAEGTDTQYF. The CDR3 bases are TGTGCCAGCAGCTTCAATAAACTAGCGGAGGGCACAGATACGCAGTATTTT.

This clonotype was seen more than once but under ten times. The chain links TRBV5-1 to TRBJ2-4, with TRBD1 identical over 7 bases. The V gene end was trimmed by 1 base and the J gene end by 1 base; junction bases not matched to a gene: 8. The germline gives CDR1 SGHRS, CDR2 YFSETQ. This CDR3 is 17 amino acids long. The CDR3 sequence: CASSLYGTEGAKNIQYF. The CDR3 region has the DNA TGCGCCAGCAGCTTGTACGGGACAGAGGGGGCCAAAAACATTCAGTACTTC.

In DNA, the CDR3 is TGTGCCAGCAGTGTATTTCGGGATCCAGCCCGGTGCACCTTC. This translates into CASSVFRDPARCTF. This chain connects TRBV2 to TRBJ1-2; unclear D gene. CDR1 is SNHLY, CDR2 FYNNEI, per germline. This CDR3 has 14 amino acids. V was clipped by 4 bases and J by 13 bases, with 22 bases between them.

The table lists this clonotype with many counts. This chain links TRBV7-2 with TRBJ1-5, with no clear D. Germline V gene data show CDR1 as SGHTA and CDR2 as FQGNSA. The CDR3 has 14 residues. Trimming stripped 3 bases from V and 1 base from J, with 7 bases between. In nucleotides, the CDR3 is TGTGCCAGCAGCTTTACAGCGAGCAATCAGCCCCAGCATTTT. It is translated as CASSFTASNQPQHF.

This clonotype was picked up a small number of times. This chain joins TRBV7-2 and TRBJ2-6; D remains ambiguous. Per the germline V gene, CDR1 is SGHTA and CDR2 is FQGNSA. V gave up 3 bases and J gave up 0 bases, with 9 bases separating them. This CDR3 comprises 16 residues. CDR3 sequence reads: CASSFPLVSGANVLTF. CDR3 DNA sequence: TGTGCCAGCAGCTTCCCTCTAGTCTCTGGGGCCAACGTCCTGACTTTC. Supplemented by reference TRBV7-2 and TRBJ2-6, the full variable domain reads GAGVSQSPSNKVTEKGKDVELRCDPISGHTALYWYRQSLGQGLEFLIYFQGNSAPDKSGLPSDRFSAERTGGSVSTLTIQRTQQEDSAVYLCASSFPLVSGANVLTFGAGSRLTVL.

V and J are TRBV4-1 and TRBJ2-3, with 8 bases fitting TRBD2. V lost 4 bases and J lost 0; bases outside the gene matches: 9. The CDR3 has 17 residues. CDR1 and CDR2 from the germline V gene are MGHRA and YSYEKL. The CDR3 is CASSLRAAGGSTDTQYF. For the CDR3, the DNA is TGCGCCAGCAGCCTAAGAGCGGCGGGAGGAAGCACAGATACGCAGTATTTT.

V is TRBV11-2 and J is TRBJ1-2; 7 bases are shared with TRBD1. V shed 6 bases, J shed 14 bases, and the junction held 15 bases outside the gene matches. This CDR3 has 13 amino acids. Germline CDR1 is SGHAT and CDR2 is FQNNGV. The CDR3 sequence: CASRPPGQPSGTF. DNA of the CDR3: TGTGCCAGCAGACCTCCGGGACAGCCTTCGGGGACCTTC.

The CDR3 reads CSARDPLAGLYEQYF. CDR3 in DNA: TGCAGTGCTAGAGACCCCCTAGCGGGCTTGTACGAGCAGTACTTC. The chain uses TRBV20-1 and TRBJ2-7; 8 nucleotides line up with TRBD2. The germline gives CDR1 DFQATT, CDR2 SNEGSKA (reference sequence). J lost 4 bases, V lost 0 bases, and 8 bases had no gene match. The CDR3 length is 15 residues.

This rearrangement joins TRBV6-2 or TRBV6-3 to TRBJ2-5; D not certain. This CDR3 comprises 14 residues. V lost 5 bases and J lost 3, with 13 bases in between. The germline gives CDR1 MNHEY, CDR2 SVGEGT. The chain's CDR3 is CASSAARWEETQYF. The CDR3 nucleotides are TGTGCCAGCAGTGCTGCGAGGTGGGAAGAGACCCAGTACTTC.

The chain employs TRBV28 and TRBJ1-1; TRBD1 matches at 9 bases. Trimming at V came to 5 bases and at J to 10 bases, leaving 17 bases not matched to a gene. Germline V gene sequence: CDR1 MDHEN, CDR2 SYDVKM. This CDR3 has 16 amino acids. The CDR3 region has the DNA TGTGCCAGCAGTCCCTCGGGACAGGGAGTCCAGATTTCAGCTTTCTTT. It is translated as CASSPSGQGVQISAFF. Together with reference TRBV28 and TRBJ1-1, the CDR3 gives the full variable domain: DVKVTQSSRYLVKRTGEKVFLECVQDMDHENMFWYRQDPGLGLRLIYFSYDVKMKEKGDIPEGYSVSREKKERFSLILESASTNQTSMYLCASSPSGQGVQISAFFGQGTRLTVV.

As regards this clonotype: A much larger clone differs by one base, so this may be a read error. The chain uses TRBV12-3 or TRBV12-4 and TRBJ2-7; 8 bases align to TRBD2. The length of the CDR3 is 14 residues. For the CDR3, the DNA is TGTGCCAGCAGCCTGAGCGGGGGTATGTACGAGCAGTCCTTC. It is translated as CASSLSGGMYEQSF.

This clonotype has a handful of counts. This chain connects TRBV20-1 to TRBJ2-5; unclear D gene. The CDR3 spans 11 residues. V was pared by 5 bases and J by 5 bases, with 9 bases between. CDR1 DFQATT and CDR2 SNEGSKA come from the germline V gene (reference sequence). In nucleotides, the CDR3 is TGCAGTGCTCCCCGGACGGAGACCCAGTACTTC. Its protein product is CSAPRTETQYF.

In this sample, this clonotype turned up a few times. The genes are TRBV20-1 and TRBJ2-3; 8 nucleotides line up with TRBD1. V lost 0 bases, J lost 0 bases, and 5 bases stayed unmatched. The CDR3 totals 16 residues. Germline assignment: CDR1 DFQATT and CDR2 SNEGSKA (reference sequence). The chain's CDR3 is CSARDRDRGSTDTQYF. The DNA of the CDR3 is TGCAGTGCTAGAGATCGAGACAGGGGTAGCACAGATACGCAGTATTTT.

This clonotype occurred many times. This chain uses TRBV7-6 with TRBJ1-4, with D uncertain. Looked up from germline, CDR1 is SGHVS and CDR2 is FNYEAQ. This CDR3 region has 14 residues. The V and J ends lost 4 bases and 5 bases respectively, with 11 bases between them. As DNA, the CDR3 is TGTGCCAGCAGCTCCGCCGTCGGAAATGAAAAACTGTTTTTT. Encoded protein: CASSSAVGNEKLFF.

This clonotype was recorded a few times. The chain recombines TRBV12-5 with TRBJ2-3; tentative D call: TRBD2 (6 bases). Trimming cost V 6 bases and J 3 bases, with 19 bases left between them. The CDR3 length is 16 residues. Germline CDR1 LGHNT, CDR2 FRNRAP. The CDR3 DNA reads TGTGCTAGTGGCCCCGACCCCGGGGAGGCAACAGATACGCAGTATTTT. This translates into CASGPDPGEATDTQYF.

J is TRBJ2-7 and V is TRBV5-1; D possibly uses TRBD1 or TRBD2 (5 bases each). This CDR3 has 16 residues. CDR1 is SGHRS, CDR2 YFSETQ, per germline. V gave up 4 bases and J gave up 2 bases, with 19 bases separating them. Here the CDR3 DNA reads TGCGCCAGCAGCCGCTGGACTGGGGCCGTGCCCTACGAGCAGTACTTC. Its protein is CASSRWTGAVPYEQYF.

The J gene is TRBJ2-3, the V gene TRBV20-1, with no clear D. The CDR3 loop spans 16 amino acids. The V gene's germline CDR1 is DFQATT and CDR2 SNEGSKA (reference sequence). V lost 3 bases, J lost 0 bases, and 16 bases lay in between. In DNA form, the CDR3 reads TGCAGTGCTAGCCCCGCTTTCCGTCCTAGCACAGATACGCAGTATTTT. Translating gives CSASPAFRPSTDTQYF.

This clonotype was seen repeatedly, ten times or more. This sequence joins TRBV25-1 and TRBJ2-5, with D unclear. V was shortened by 4 bases and J by 14 bases, with 14 bases between the two germline ends. CDR1 is MGHDK and CDR2 is SYGVNS in the germline V gene. CDR3 length: 11 residues. Written as DNA, the CDR3 is TGTGCCAGCAGTGTAGCCCGCGTTAGTTACTTC. As protein: CASSVARVSYF.

This clonotype was counted ten times or more. The V gene is TRBV12-3 or TRBV12-4, the J gene TRBJ1-2; 8 bases line up with TRBD1. V trimming: 5 bases; J trimming: 7 bases; junction bases outside the gene matches: 15. The CDR3 is made up of 16 amino acids. The CDR3 protein is CASSPRTGFLTSGYTF. The CDR3 DNA reads TGTGCCAGCAGTCCGAGGACAGGGTTCTTAACTAGTGGCTACACCTTC.